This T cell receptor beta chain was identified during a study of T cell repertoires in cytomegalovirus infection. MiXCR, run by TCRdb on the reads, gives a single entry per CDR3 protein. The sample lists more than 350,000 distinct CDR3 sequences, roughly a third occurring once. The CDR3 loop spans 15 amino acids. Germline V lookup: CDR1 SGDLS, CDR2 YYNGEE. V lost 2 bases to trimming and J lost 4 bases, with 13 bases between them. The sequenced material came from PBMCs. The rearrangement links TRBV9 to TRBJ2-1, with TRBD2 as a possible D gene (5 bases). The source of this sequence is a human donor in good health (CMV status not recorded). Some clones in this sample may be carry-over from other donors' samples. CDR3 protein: CASSVEAPPYNEQFF. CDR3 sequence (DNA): TGTGCCAGCAGCGTGGAGGCCCCGCCATACAATGAGCAGTTCTTC.